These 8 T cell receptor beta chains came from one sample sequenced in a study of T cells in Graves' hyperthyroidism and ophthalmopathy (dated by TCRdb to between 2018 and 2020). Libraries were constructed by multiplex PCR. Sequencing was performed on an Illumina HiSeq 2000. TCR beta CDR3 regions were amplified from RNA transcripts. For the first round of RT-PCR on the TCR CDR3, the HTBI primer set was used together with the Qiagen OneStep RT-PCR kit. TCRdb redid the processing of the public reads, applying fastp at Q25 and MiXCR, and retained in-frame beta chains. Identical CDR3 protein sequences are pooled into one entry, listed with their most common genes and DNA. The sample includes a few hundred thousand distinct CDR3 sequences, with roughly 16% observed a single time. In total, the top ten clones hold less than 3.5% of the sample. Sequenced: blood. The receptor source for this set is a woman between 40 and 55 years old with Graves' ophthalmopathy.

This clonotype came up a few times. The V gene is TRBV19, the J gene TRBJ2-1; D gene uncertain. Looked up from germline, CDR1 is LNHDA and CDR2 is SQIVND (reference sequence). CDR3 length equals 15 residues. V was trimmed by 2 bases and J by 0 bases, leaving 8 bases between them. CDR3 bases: TGTGCCAGTAGTATACAGGCTAGCTCCTACAATGAGCAGTTCTTC. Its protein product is CASSIQASSYNEQFF.

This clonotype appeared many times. CDR3 nucleotide sequence: TGCAGTGCTAGAGATGTGGGACTAGACTACAATGAGCAGTTCTTC. Protein sequence: CSARDVGLDYNEQFF. This chain joins TRBV20-1 and TRBJ2-1; 8 bases agree with TRBD2. This CDR3 region has 15 residues. Germline loops: CDR1 DFQATT, CDR2 SNEGSKA (reference sequence). After removal of 0 bases from V and 3 bases from J, the junction contained 4 bases not matched to a gene.

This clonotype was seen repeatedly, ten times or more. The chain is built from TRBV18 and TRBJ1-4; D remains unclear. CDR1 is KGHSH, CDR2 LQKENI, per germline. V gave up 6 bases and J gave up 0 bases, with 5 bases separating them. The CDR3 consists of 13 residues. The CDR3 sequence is CASSRATNEKLFF. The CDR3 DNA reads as TGTGCCAGCTCGAGAGCAACTAATGAAAAACTGTTTTTT.

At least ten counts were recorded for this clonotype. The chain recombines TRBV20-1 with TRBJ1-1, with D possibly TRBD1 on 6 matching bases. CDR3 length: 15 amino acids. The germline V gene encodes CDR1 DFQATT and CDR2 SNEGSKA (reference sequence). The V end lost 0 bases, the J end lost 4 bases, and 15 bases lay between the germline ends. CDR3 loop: CSARDWGGAGTEAFF. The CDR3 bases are TGCAGTGCTAGAGATTGGGGGGGGGCGGGCACTGAAGCTTTCTTT.

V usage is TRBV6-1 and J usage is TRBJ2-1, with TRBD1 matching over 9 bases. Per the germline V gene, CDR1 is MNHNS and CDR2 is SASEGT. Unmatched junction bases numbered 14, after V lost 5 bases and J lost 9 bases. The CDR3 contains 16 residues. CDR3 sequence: CASSSGDRVISGEQFF. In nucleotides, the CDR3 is TGTGCCAGCAGTTCCGGGGACAGGGTGATTAGTGGTGAGCAGTTCTTC.

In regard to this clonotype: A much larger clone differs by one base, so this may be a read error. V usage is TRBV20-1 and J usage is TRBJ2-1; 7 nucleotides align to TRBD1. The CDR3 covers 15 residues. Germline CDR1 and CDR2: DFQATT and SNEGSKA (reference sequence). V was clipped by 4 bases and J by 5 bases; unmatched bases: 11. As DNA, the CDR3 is TGCAGTGCTACCCCGGCTAGCAGGGGGAACAATGAGCAGTTCTTC. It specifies CSATPASRGNNEQFF.

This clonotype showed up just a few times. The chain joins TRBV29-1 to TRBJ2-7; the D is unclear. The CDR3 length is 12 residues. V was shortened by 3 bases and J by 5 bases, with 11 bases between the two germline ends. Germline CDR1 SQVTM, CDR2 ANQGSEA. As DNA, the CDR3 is TGCAGCGTTGACGGCTATTCCAACGAGCAGTACTTC. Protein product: CSVDGYSNEQYF.

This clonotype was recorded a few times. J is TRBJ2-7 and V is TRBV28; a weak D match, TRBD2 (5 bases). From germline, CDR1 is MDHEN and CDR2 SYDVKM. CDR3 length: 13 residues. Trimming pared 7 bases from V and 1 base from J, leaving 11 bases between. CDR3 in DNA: TGTGCCAGCATAGAGGGCCAGTCCTACGAGCAGTACTTC. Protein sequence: CASIEGQSYEQYF.